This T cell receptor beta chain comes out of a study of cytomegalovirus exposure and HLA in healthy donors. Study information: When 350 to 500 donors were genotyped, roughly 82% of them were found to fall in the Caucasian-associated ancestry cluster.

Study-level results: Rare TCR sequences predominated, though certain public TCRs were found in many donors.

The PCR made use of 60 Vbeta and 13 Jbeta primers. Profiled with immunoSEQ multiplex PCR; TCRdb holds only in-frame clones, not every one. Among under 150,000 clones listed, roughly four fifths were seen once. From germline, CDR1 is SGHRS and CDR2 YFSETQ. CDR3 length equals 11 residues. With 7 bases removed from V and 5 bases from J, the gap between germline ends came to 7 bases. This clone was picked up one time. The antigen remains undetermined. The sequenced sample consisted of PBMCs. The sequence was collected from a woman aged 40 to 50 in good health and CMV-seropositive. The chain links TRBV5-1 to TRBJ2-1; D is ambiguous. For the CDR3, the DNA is TGCGCCAGCTTCTTAGACAATGAGCAGTTCTTC. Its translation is CASFLDNEQFF.